Presented here are 32 T cell receptor beta chains from one specimen sequenced in a study of shared clonotypes between healthy human individuals. TCRdb's copy holds only in-frame clones and misses some; the assay was immunoSEQ multiplex PCR. In the table there are around 500,000 clones, about 84% of which are singletons. Specimen: PBMCs. The receptors originated from a middle-aged woman in good health. Some clones in this sample may be carry-over from other donors' samples.

The chain has TRBV14 and TRBJ2-3; 7 nucleotides match TRBD2. The V gene's germline CDR1 is SGHDN and CDR2 FVKESK. This CDR3 has 14 amino acids. V was pared by 1 base and J by 5 bases, with 3 bases of the junction left unmatched. This CDR3 is CASSQGGGRDTQYF. In DNA form, the CDR3 reads TGTGCCAGCAGCCAAGGGGGAGGGCGAGATACGCAGTATTTT. Variable domain in full (rest from reference TRBV14 and TRBJ2-3): EAGVTQFPSHSVIEKGQTVTLRCDPISGHDNLYWYRRVMGKEIKFLLHFVKESKQDESGMPNNRFLAERTGGTYSTLKVQPAELEDSGVYFCASSQGGGRDTQYFGPGTRLTVL.

The chain recombines TRBV4-1 with TRBJ1-2; D is unresolved. The ends were cut back, 2 bases at V and 5 bases at J, with 12 bases in the middle. This CDR3 has 14 residues. Germline CDR1 and CDR2: MGHRA and YSYEKL. The CDR3 loop is CASSQPAQSYGYTF. CDR3 in DNA: TGCGCCAGCAGCCAACCGGCACAGAGTTATGGCTACACCTTC.

Notes on this clone: This is likely an artifact of a read error, given a far larger clone one base away. The identical CDR3 is also encoded by other nucleotide sequences in the sample. This chain connects TRBV5-1 to TRBJ1-1, with D unclear. CDR1 is SGHRS, CDR2 YFSETQ, per germline. CDR3 length equals 15 residues. Trimming pared 0 bases from V and 4 bases from J, leaving 13 bases between. CDR3 region: CASSLGPAYRTEAFF. The CDR3 nucleotides are TGCGCCAGCAGCTTGGGGCCGGCCTACCGCACTGAAGCTTTCTTT.

About this clone itself: The same CDR3 is also encoded by other DNA sequences in this sample. The rearrangement joins TRBV7-3 to TRBJ2-7, with TRBD2 identical over 9 bases. The trim removed 3 bases at V and 3 bases at J, leaving 0 bases unmatched. The CDR3 extends over 13 amino acids. Germline loops: CDR1 SGHTA, CDR2 FQGTGA. Here the CDR3 reads CASSLTSGYEQYF. The CDR3 nucleotides read TGTGCCAGCAGCTTGACTAGCGGCTACGAGCAGTACTTC.

The chain has TRBV30 and TRBJ2-3; D is unclear. Germline CDR1 is GTSNPN and CDR2 is SVGIG (reference sequence). The CDR3 runs 12 residues. V shed 4 bases and J shed 6 bases, with 11 bases lying between them. CDR3 in DNA: TGTGCCTGGAACCCTCTGTCCGATACGCAGTATTTT. This translates into CAWNPLSDTQYF.

This clone came up once. V usage is TRBV27 and J usage is TRBJ2-3; D may be TRBD2 (6 bases). The CDR3 is made up of 15 amino acids. The V end was cut by 0 bases, the J end by 4 bases, with 11 bases between. Per germline, CDR1 MNHEY and CDR2 SMNVEV (reference sequence). The CDR3 DNA reads as TGTGCCAGCAGTTTATCACAGCGCGGGGCAGATACGCAGTATTTT. Its translation: CASSLSQRGADTQYF.

This clone was detected once. The chain carries TRBV29-1 and TRBJ1-1, with D uncertain. Germline V gene sequence: CDR1 SQVTM, CDR2 ANQGSEA. V was clipped by 0 bases and J by 5 bases, with 16 bases between them. The CDR3 spans 15 residues. For the CDR3, the DNA is TGCAGCGTTGAAGATGTGACACGGAGTGCGACTGAAGCTTTCTTT. Protein sequence: CSVEDVTRSATEAFF.

In the case of this clone: This sequence is one base from a far larger clone and is likely a read error. The rearrangement links TRBV6-1 to TRBJ1-5; D gene uncertain. Looked up from germline, CDR1 is MNHNS and CDR2 is SASEGT. This CDR3 is 15 amino acids long. V lost 7 bases and J lost 4, with 17 bases in between. The CDR3 sequence is CASTALPGSNQPQHF. The CDR3 nucleotides are TGTGCCAGCACTGCCCTCCCGGGTTCGAATCAGCCCCAGCATTTT.

This clone was observed a few times. A read error is the likely source, as a far larger clone sits one nucleotide away. V is TRBV2 and J is TRBJ1-4; no clear D gene. In germline, CDR1 is SNHLY, CDR2 FYNNEI. Trimming stripped 8 bases from V and 6 bases from J, with 10 bases between. This CDR3 has 12 amino acids. CDR3 residues: CASGGQHEKLFF. The DNA for the CDR3 is TGTGCCAGCGGTGGGCAGCATGAAAAACTGTTTTTT.

This chain uses TRBV18 with TRBJ2-7; D may be TRBD1 (7 bases). V was trimmed by 3 bases and J by 6 bases, leaving 18 bases between them. The germline CDR1 and CDR2 sequences are KGHSH and LQKENI. This CDR3 is 15 amino acids long. CDR3 sequence: CASSPPRGAQSEQYF. Written as DNA, the CDR3 is TGTGCCAGCTCACCCCCCAGGGGGGCCCAGTCCGAGCAGTACTTC. The variable domain in full, with the rest retrieved from reference TRBV18 and TRBJ2-7, is NAGVMQNPRHLVRRRGQEARLRCSPMKGHSHVYWYRQLPEEGLKFMVYLQKENIIDESGMPKERFSAEFPKEGPSILRIQQVVRGDSAAYFCASSPPRGAQSEQYFGPGTRLTVT.

The chain carries TRBV28 and TRBJ1-2, with 8 bases identical to TRBD1. The trim removed 5 bases at V and 5 bases at J, leaving 4 bases unmatched. The germline CDR1 and CDR2 sequences are MDHEN and SYDVKM. There are 13 residues in the CDR3. The CDR3 nucleotides are TGTGCCAGCAGTACGGACAGGGTGTATGGCTACACCTTC. This sequence encodes CASSTDRVYGYTF.

The chain couples TRBV5-1 to TRBJ2-3; possibly TRBD1 for D (6 bases). The CDR3 consists of 15 residues. Germline V CDR1 and CDR2: SGHRS, YFSETQ. Deletions cut 9 bases from V and 1 base from J, with 18 bases between. In DNA, the CDR3 is TGCGCCACCAGACAGGCTGGTGTTGGCACAGATACGCAGTATTTT. Protein sequence: CATRQAGVGTDTQYF.

J is TRBJ1-4 and V is TRBV15, with D possibly being TRBD1 (5 bases). Germline CDR1 is LNHNV and CDR2 is YYDKDF (reference sequence). Trimming stripped 4 bases from V and 6 bases from J, with 12 bases between. The CDR3 covers 14 residues. The CDR3 nucleotides read TGTGCCACCAGCAACCGGGCCAGGGATGAAAAACTGTTTTTT. Translated, it gives CATSNRARDEKLFF.

With regard to this clone: A read error is the likely source, as a far larger clone sits one nucleotide away. Distinct nucleotide sequences in the sample also encode this CDR3. The CDR3, as DNA: TGTGCCAGCAGCTCGAGCCGGGTCGATGAAAAACTGTTTTTC. Translating gives CASSSSRVDEKLFF. The chain is built from TRBV11-2 and TRBJ1-4; D unresolved. CDR1 is SGHAT and CDR2 is FQNNGV in the germline V gene. The length of the CDR3 is 14 residues.

As to this clone: With only one base between it and a far larger clone, this is likely a read error. Other DNA sequences within the sample encode an identical CDR3. The chain recombines TRBV29-1 with TRBJ1-2, with 7 nucleotides matching TRBD1. CDR1 and CDR2 (germline): SQVTM, ANQGSEA. After removal of 6 bases from V and 7 bases from J, the junction contained 17 bases not matched to a gene. The CDR3 covers 15 residues. CDR3 loop: CSVPATGDIYCGYTF. In nucleotides, the CDR3 is TGCAGCGTCCCTGCAACAGGGGACATCTACTGTGGCTACACCTTC.

The chain employs TRBV7-8 and TRBJ2-7; D gene ambiguous. This CDR3 has 15 amino acids. Looked up from germline, CDR1 is SGHVS and CDR2 is FQNEAQ. The V end was cut by 6 bases, the J end by 6 bases, with 21 bases between. The DNA of the CDR3 is TGTGCCAGCAGTTTCCCCCGCTACTCACCCTGCGAGCAGTACTTC. Its protein product is CASSFPRYSPCEQYF.

V usage is TRBV29-1 and J usage is TRBJ1-2; no clear D gene. Per germline, CDR1 SQVTM and CDR2 ANQGSEA. Trimming left V 3 bases short and J 7 bases short, with 9 bases between. The CDR3 is 11 residues long. CDR3 sequence (DNA): TGCAGCGTTGAGTATGGACTTGGCTACACCTTC. Its translation: CSVEYGLGYTF.

This clone appeared a few times. The J gene is TRBJ1-1, the V gene TRBV27; no clear D gene. Trimming shortened V by 2 bases and J by 4 bases, and 8 bases separated the two germline ends. Germline loops: CDR1 MNHEY, CDR2 SMNVEV (reference sequence). The CDR3 has 13 amino acids. The DNA of the CDR3 is TGTGCCAGCAGTTTACGGTCGCCCACTGAAGCTTTCTTT. Its translation is CASSLRSPTEAFF.

V usage is TRBV19 and J usage is TRBJ2-7; the match to TRBD2 covers 11 bases. This CDR3 spans 18 amino acids. Germline V CDR1 and CDR2: LNHDA, SQIVND (reference sequence). The ends lost 4 bases at V and 1 base at J; junction bases unmatched: 12. CDR3 nucleotides: TGTGCCAGTAGTACACTCTCTGCTAGCGGGAGGATTTCCTACGAGCAGTACTTC. This codes for CASSTLSASGRISYEQYF.

The chain has TRBV5-6 and TRBJ2-5, with 9 bases aligning to TRBD2. The V gene end was trimmed by 5 bases and the J gene end by 5 bases; junction bases not matched to a gene: 7. The CDR3 length is 14 residues. Germline-derived CDR1 and CDR2 are SGHDT and YYEEEE. Here the CDR3 DNA reads TGTGCCAGCAGTTTAGCGGGAGCGGATGAGACCCAGTACTTC. Its translation: CASSLAGADETQYF.

This clone was observed a handful of times. Since a much larger clone is just one base distant, this may be a read error. J is TRBJ2-3 and V is TRBV6-4; the D gene is possibly TRBD2 (6 bases). Germline V CDR1 and CDR2: MRHNA, SNTAGT. The CDR3 covers 15 residues. V lost 3 bases, J lost 4 bases, and 14 bases lay in between. Written as DNA, the CDR3 is TGTGCCAGCAGTGAAGGGACTGGCGGTTCAGATACGCAGTATTTT. Its protein product is CASSEGTGGSDTQYF.

The CDR3 DNA reads as TGCGCCAGCAGCGCGACCCAGGGTCGCAATGAGCAGTTCTTC. Amino acid sequence: CASSATQGRNEQFF. The V gene is TRBV4-3, the J gene TRBJ2-1, with D perhaps TRBD1 (5 bases). CDR1 is LGHNA, CDR2 YSLEER, per germline. There are 14 residues in the CDR3. Trimming removed 5 bases from V and 6 bases from J, with 14 bases in between.

This clone was seen a few times. Since a far larger clone is one base different, this is likely a read error. The chain couples TRBV19 to TRBJ2-5; 8 bases are shared with TRBD2. This CDR3 has 15 residues. From germline, CDR1 is LNHDA and CDR2 SQIVND (reference sequence). The CDR3 DNA reads TGTGCCGGTAGTATGCCAGCGGGGGCGAAAGAGACCCAGTACTTC. Its protein is CAGSMPAGAKETQYF.

This clone was found once. This probably arose from a read error, given a far larger clone one base away. The V call is TRBV7-2, the J call TRBJ1-2; possibly TRBD1 for D (6 bases). CDR3 length equals 11 residues. V lost 5 bases and J lost 7, with 8 bases in between. The germline CDR1 and CDR2 sequences are SGHTA and FQGNSA. The CDR3 DNA reads as TGTACCAGCAGCCCAGGGGCTGGCTACACCTTC. Its protein product is CTSSPGAGYTF.

V and J are TRBV7-2 and TRBJ1-1; D not certain. Trimming took 3 bases from V and 10 from J, leaving 15 bases between them. The CDR3 is made up of 13 amino acids. The V gene's germline CDR1 is SGHTA and CDR2 FQGNSA. For the CDR3, the DNA is TGTGCCAGCAGCTTCCGGGGTAATTTTGGAGCTTTCTTT. Protein: CASSFRGNFGAFF. Complete variable domain (other parts from reference TRBV7-2 and TRBJ1-1): GAGVSQSPSNKVTEKGKDVELRCDPISGHTALYWYRQSLGQGLEFLIYFQGNSAPDKSGLPSDRFSAERTGGSVSTLTIQRTQQEDSAVYLCASSFRGNFGAFFGQGTRLTVV.

Note on this clone: Only one base separates this from a far larger clonotype, so it likely reflects a read error. Distinct nucleotide sequences in the sample also encode this CDR3. The chain carries TRBV28 and TRBJ1-2, with 9 bases matching TRBD1. This CDR3 comprises 15 residues. Germline V gene lookup returns CDR1 MDHEN and CDR2 SYDVKM. V trimming: 2 bases; J trimming: 4 bases; junction bases outside the gene matches: 5. The CDR3 spells CASSLPGQGAYGYTF. The CDR3 DNA reads TGTGCCAGCAGTTTACCGGGACAGGGTGCCTATGGCTACACCTTC.

About this clone: A far larger clone is one nucleotide away, so this likely arose from a read error. V is TRBV5-1 and J is TRBJ2-2, with D unclear. V lost 4 bases, J lost 7 bases, and 14 bases lay in between. This CDR3 has 14 residues. Looked up from germline, CDR1 is SGHRS and CDR2 is YFSETQ. The CDR3 coding sequence is TGCGCCAGCAGCCCCATTGGCGGTGGCGGGGAGCTGTTTTTT. Protein product: CASSPIGGGGELFF.

This clone was observed a single time. The chain recombines TRBV2 with TRBJ1-2; D may be TRBD1 (6 bases). Trimming removed 7 bases from V and 5 bases from J, with 14 bases in between. Germline CDR1 reads SNHLY; CDR2 reads FYNNEI. This CDR3 comprises 13 residues. The chain's CDR3 is CASKLEQGYGYTF. The CDR3 DNA follows: TGTGCCAGCAAACTCGAACAGGGTTATGGCTACACCTTC.

As concerns this clone: A far larger clone differs by one base, so this is likely a read error. The chain carries TRBV5-1 and TRBJ2-7; 9 bases match TRBD2. Germline V gene sequence: CDR1 SGHRS, CDR2 YFSETQ. The CDR3 has 14 residues. CDR3 nucleotides: TGCGCCAGCAATAGCGGGAGTCTCTCCCACGAGCAGTGCTTC. It codes for CASNSGSLSHEQCF.

This sequence joins TRBV9 and TRBJ2-6; D not resolved. The CDR3 totals 15 residues. The V and J ends lost 1 base and 4 bases respectively, with 9 bases between them. Germline V gives CDR1 SGDLS, CDR2 YYNGEE. The CDR3 loop reads CASSVSKGGANVLTF. CDR3 coding DNA: TGTGCCAGCAGCGTATCCAAAGGGGGGGCCAACGTCCTGACTTTC.

This chain connects TRBV5-6 to TRBJ2-1; TRBD2 might be the D (7 bases). The CDR3 is made up of 15 amino acids. Germline-derived CDR1 and CDR2 are SGHDT and YYEEEE. V was clipped by 2 bases and J by 5 bases, with 14 bases between them. DNA for the CDR3: TGTGCCAGCAGCTTCCAACTCGGGGGGCACAATGAGCAGTTCTTC. Translated, it gives CASSFQLGGHNEQFF.

This chain joins TRBV11-2 and TRBJ1-1, with a tentative D call TRBD1 (6 bases). Trimming cost V 2 bases and J 4 bases, with 11 bases left between them. Germline loops: CDR1 SGHAT, CDR2 FQNNGV. The CDR3 has 14 amino acids. CDR3 sequence reads: CASSLSRGVTEAFF. CDR3 sequence (DNA): TGTGCCAGCAGCTTATCTAGGGGGGTCACTGAAGCTTTCTTT.